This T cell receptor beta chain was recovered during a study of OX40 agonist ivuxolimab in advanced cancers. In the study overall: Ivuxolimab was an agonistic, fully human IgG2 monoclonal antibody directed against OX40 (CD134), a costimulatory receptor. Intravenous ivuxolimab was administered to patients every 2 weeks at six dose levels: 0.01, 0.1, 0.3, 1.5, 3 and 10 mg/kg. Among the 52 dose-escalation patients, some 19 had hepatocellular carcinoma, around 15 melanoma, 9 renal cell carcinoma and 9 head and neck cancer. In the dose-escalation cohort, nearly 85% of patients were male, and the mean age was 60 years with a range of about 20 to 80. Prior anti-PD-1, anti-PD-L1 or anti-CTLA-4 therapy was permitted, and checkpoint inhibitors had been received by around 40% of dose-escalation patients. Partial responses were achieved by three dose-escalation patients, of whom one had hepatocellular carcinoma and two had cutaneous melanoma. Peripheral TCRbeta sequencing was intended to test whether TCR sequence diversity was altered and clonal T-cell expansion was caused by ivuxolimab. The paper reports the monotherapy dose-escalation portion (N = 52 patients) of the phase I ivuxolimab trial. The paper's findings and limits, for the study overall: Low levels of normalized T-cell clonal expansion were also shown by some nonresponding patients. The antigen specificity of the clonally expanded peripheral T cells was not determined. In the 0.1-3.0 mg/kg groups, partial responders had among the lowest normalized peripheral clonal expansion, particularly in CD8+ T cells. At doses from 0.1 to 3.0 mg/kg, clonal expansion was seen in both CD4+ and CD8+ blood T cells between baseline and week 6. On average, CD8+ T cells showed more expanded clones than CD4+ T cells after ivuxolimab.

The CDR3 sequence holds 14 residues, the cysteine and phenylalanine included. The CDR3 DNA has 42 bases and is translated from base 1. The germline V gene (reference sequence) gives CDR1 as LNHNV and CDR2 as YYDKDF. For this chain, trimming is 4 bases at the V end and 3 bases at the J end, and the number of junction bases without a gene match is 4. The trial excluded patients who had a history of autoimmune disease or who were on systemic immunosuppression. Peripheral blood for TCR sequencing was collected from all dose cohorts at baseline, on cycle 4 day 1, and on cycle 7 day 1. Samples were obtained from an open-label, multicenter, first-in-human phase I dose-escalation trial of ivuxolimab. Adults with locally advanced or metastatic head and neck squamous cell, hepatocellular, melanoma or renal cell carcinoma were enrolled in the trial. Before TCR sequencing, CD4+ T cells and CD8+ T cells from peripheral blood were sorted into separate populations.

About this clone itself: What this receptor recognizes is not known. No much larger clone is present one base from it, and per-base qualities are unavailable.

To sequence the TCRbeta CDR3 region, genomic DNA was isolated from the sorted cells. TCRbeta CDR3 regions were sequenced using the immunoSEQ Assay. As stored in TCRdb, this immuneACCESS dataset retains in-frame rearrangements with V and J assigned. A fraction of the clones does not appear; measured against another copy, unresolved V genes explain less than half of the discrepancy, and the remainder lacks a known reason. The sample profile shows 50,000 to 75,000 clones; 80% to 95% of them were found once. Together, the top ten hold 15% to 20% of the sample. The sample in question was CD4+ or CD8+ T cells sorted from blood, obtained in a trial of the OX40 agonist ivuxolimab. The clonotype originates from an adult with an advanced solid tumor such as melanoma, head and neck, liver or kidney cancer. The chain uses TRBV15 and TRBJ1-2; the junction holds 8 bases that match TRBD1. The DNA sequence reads TGTGCCACCAGCACAGGGGGCGAAGACTATGGCTACACCTTC. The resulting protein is CATSTGGEDYGYTF.